These 32 T cell receptor beta chains were all obtained from the same sample, sequenced in a study of T cells after yellow fever vaccination. TCRdb ran MiXCR on the 5' RACE reads and lists one entry per CDR3 protein. The sample lists 550,000 to 750,000 distinct CDR3 sequences, about 13% seen once, with about 14% in the top ten. Sequencing used PBMCs, obtained on the day of the yellow fever booster vaccination. These receptors came from a man between 25 and 39 years old who received the YFV17D yellow fever vaccine.

The rearrangement joins TRBV20-1 to TRBJ2-3, with D perhaps matching TRBD2 (5 bases). CDR1 is DFQATT and CDR2 is SNEGSKA in the germline V gene (reference sequence). The CDR3 runs 14 residues. V was trimmed by 6 bases and J by 0 bases, leaving 13 bases between them. The CDR3 region is CSAGRGASTDTQYF. The CDR3 nucleotides are TGCAGTGCCGGCCGGGGTGCCAGCACAGATACGCAGTATTTT.

This clonotype has at least ten counts. The genes are TRBV5-1 and TRBJ2-1; D is unresolved. V was trimmed by 4 bases and J by 8 bases, leaving 16 bases between them. The CDR3 has 14 residues. Germline lookup yields CDR1 SGHRS and CDR2 YFSETQ. As DNA, the CDR3 is TGCGCCAGCAGCATGAACGGAGCTGGCGATGAGCAGTTCTTC. Its protein product is CASSMNGAGDEQFF. The full variable domain, completed using reference TRBV5-1 and TRBJ2-1, is KAGVTQTPRYLIKTRGQQVTLSCSPISGHRSVSWYQQTPGQGLQFLFEYFSETQRNKGNFPGRFSGRQFSNSRSEMNVSTLELGDSALYLCASSMNGAGDEQFFGPGTRLTVL.

This chain connects TRBV12-3 or TRBV12-4 to TRBJ2-4, with D perhaps TRBD1 (6 bases). Trimming stripped 7 bases from V and 9 bases from J, with 16 bases between. The length of the CDR3 is 13 residues. CDR3 in amino acids: CASKDQGHSIQYF. Here the CDR3 DNA reads TGTGCCAGCAAGGACCAGGGGCATAGCATTCAGTACTTC.

This chain joins TRBV27 and TRBJ2-3, with D perhaps being TRBD1 or TRBD2 (5 bases each). The germline CDR1 and CDR2 sequences are MNHEY and SMNVEV (reference sequence). CDR3 size: 17 residues. The ends were cut back, 1 base at V and 7 bases at J, with 21 bases in the middle. The DNA for the CDR3 is TGTGCCAGCAGTTTATACGGAACCGGGACGTCGCCGAATACGCAGTATTTT. It yields the protein CASSLYGTGTSPNTQYF.

This sequence joins TRBV6-2 or TRBV6-3 and TRBJ2-7; 9 bases line up with TRBD2. This CDR3 has 15 residues. The germline V gene has CDR1 MNHEY and CDR2 SVGEGT. Losses at the gene ends were 0 bases for V and 6 bases for J; bases not matched to a gene: 6. For the CDR3, the DNA is TGTGCCAGCAGTTACTCGATAGCGGGAGCGGGCGAGCAGTACTTC. Translating gives CASSYSIAGAGEQYF.

CDR3 DNA: TGCAGTGCTAGGCCGGGACTCAGCTCCTATAATTCACCCCTCCACTTT. This translates into CSARPGLSSYNSPLHF. This chain connects TRBV20-1 to TRBJ1-6, with D maybe TRBD1 (5 bases). The V end lost 3 bases, the J end lost 0 bases, and 12 bases lay between the germline ends. The CDR3 totals 16 residues. CDR1 DFQATT and CDR2 SNEGSKA come from the germline V gene (reference sequence).

In this sample, this clonotype turned up a few times. The CDR3, as DNA: TGCAGTGCTAGAGCGGTACTAAAACAAGATACGCAGTATTTT. It yields the protein CSARAVLKQDTQYF. V usage is TRBV20-1 and J usage is TRBJ2-3; D is uncertain. Germline V CDR1 and CDR2: DFQATT, SNEGSKA (reference sequence). The V end lost 1 base, the J end lost 5 bases, and 13 bases lay between the germline ends. CDR3 length equals 14 residues.

This clonotype was counted between two and nine times. The rearrangement uses TRBV6-2 or TRBV6-3 and TRBJ1-4; no clear D. Trimming removed 5 bases at V and 5 bases at J, with 30 bases between. This CDR3 comprises 20 residues. Germline V lookup: CDR1 MNHEY, CDR2 SVGEGT. CDR3 sequence: CASSTPTTLVAGNSNEKLFF. The CDR3, as DNA: TGTGCCAGCAGTACTCCGACTACCCTTGTGGCCGGGAACTCCAATGAAAAACTGTTTTTT.

The J gene is TRBJ2-7, the V gene TRBV7-8; either TRBD1 or TRBD2 may fit D (5 bases each). CDR3 size: 16 residues. Deletions cut 2 bases from V and 2 bases from J, with 16 bases between. Germline V lookup: CDR1 SGHVS, CDR2 FQNEAQ. The CDR3 here is CASSLWITRETYEQYF. The DNA for the CDR3 is TGTGCCAGCAGCTTATGGATTACCAGGGAGACCTACGAGCAGTACTTC.

V and J are TRBV3-1 and TRBJ2-7; D remains unclear. CDR1 LGHDT and CDR2 YNNKEL come from the germline V gene (reference sequence). Trimming removed 0 bases at V and 5 bases at J, with 14 bases between. The CDR3 runs to 15 residues. Written as DNA, the CDR3 is TGTGCCAGCAGCCAAGAGGGTACCCATTGGGACGAGCAGTACTTC. It encodes CASSQEGTHWDEQYF.

This sequence joins TRBV5-4 and TRBJ1-6; 8 bases match TRBD1. The V gene's germline CDR1 is SGHNT and CDR2 YYREEE (reference sequence). The trim removed 0 bases at V and 8 bases at J, leaving 10 bases unmatched. There are 17 residues in the CDR3. The CDR3 DNA sequence: TGTGCCAGCAGCTTGGGGCAGGGGGCAGGCGGGTATTCACCCCTCCACTTT. It yields the protein CASSLGQGAGGYSPLHF.

J is TRBJ2-1 and V is TRBV20-1; TRBD2 agrees at 11 bases. Per germline, CDR1 DFQATT and CDR2 SNEGSKA (reference sequence). This CDR3 contains 14 residues. With V trimmed by 4 bases and J by 3 bases, 2 bases remained unmatched. CDR3 amino acids: CSAMGLADYNEQFF. CDR3 in DNA: TGCAGTGCTATGGGACTAGCGGACTACAATGAGCAGTTCTTC.

Only a few counts were recorded for this clonotype. The chain combines TRBV24-1 with TRBJ1-5, with 7 positions matching TRBD1. CDR3 size: 15 residues. Trimming removed 7 bases from V and 4 bases from J; junction bases left unmatched: 9. From germline, CDR1 is KGHDR and CDR2 SFDVKD. CDR3 DNA: TGTGCCACCAGCGGTACGGGACAGCTAAATCAGCCCCAGCATTTT. Translated: CATSGTGQLNQPQHF.

The chain couples TRBV14 to TRBJ2-3; no clear D. CDR3 length: 13 amino acids. Trimming left V 0 bases short and J 2 bases short, with 3 bases between. Looked up from germline, CDR1 is SGHDN and CDR2 is FVKESK. The CDR3 nucleotides read TGTGCCAGCAGCCAAGATATCACAGATACGCAGTATTTT. Protein sequence: CASSQDITDTQYF.

The chain has TRBV19 and TRBJ2-7, with 7 bases that match TRBD2. This CDR3 has 15 residues. Per the germline V gene, CDR1 is LNHDA and CDR2 is SQIVND (reference sequence). Trimming took 2 bases from V and 0 from J; bases not matched to a gene: 4. The CDR3 is CASSIKGTTSYEQYF. CDR3 DNA sequence: TGTGCCAGTAGTATAAAGGGGACTACCTCCTACGAGCAGTACTTC.

This clonotype was counted only a few times. The chain couples TRBV5-8 to TRBJ2-1, with 8 bases matching TRBD2. V shed 10 bases and J 4 bases; nucleotides not matched to a gene: 1. The CDR3 covers 11 residues. Germline CDR1 reads SGHTS; CDR2 reads YDEGEE. CDR3 protein: CAQRGYNEQFF. The CDR3, as DNA: TGTGCCCAGCGGGGGTACAATGAGCAGTTCTTC.

V is TRBV19 and J is TRBJ1-2; D is possibly TRBD1 (5 bases). Germline CDR1 is LNHDA and CDR2 is SQIVND (reference sequence). Trimming left V 1 base short and J 4 bases short, with 19 bases between. The length of the CDR3 is 17 residues. DNA for the CDR3: TGTGCCAGTAGTATAGGAGGGGCCAGGAATTGGGGCTATGGCTACACCTTC. Translating gives CASSIGGARNWGYGYTF.

The CDR3 reads CASSYTRSPGQGSYGYTF. CDR3 bases: TGTGCCAGCAGTTACACTCGATCCCCGGGACAGGGCAGCTATGGCTACACCTTC. The J gene is TRBJ1-2, the V gene TRBV6-5; TRBD1 matches 9 bases. The trim removed 2 bases at V and 4 bases at J, leaving 14 bases unmatched. CDR3 length: 18 amino acids. From germline, CDR1 is MNHEY and CDR2 SVGAGI.

The chain employs TRBV5-5 and TRBJ1-2; D call uncertain. Trimming took off 1 base at V and 4 bases at J, with 14 bases between the two ends. This CDR3 has 15 amino acids. Germline CDR1 reads SGHKS; CDR2 reads YYEKEE (reference sequence). The CDR3 DNA reads TGTGCCAGCAGCTTGATGCATCCCCCGATCTATGGCTACACCTTC. Its protein product is CASSLMHPPIYGYTF. Full variable domain (outside the CDR3, taken from reference TRBV5-5 and TRBJ1-2): DAGVTQSPTHLIKTRGQQVTLRCSPISGHKSVSWYQQVLGQGPQFIFQYYEKEERGRGNFPDRFSARQFPNYSSELNVNALLLGDSALYLCASSLMHPPIYGYTFGSGTRLTVV.

This clonotype was counted only a few times. The J gene is TRBJ2-7, the V gene TRBV7-2, with D possibly being TRBD1 or TRBD2 (6 bases each). Germline CDR1 is SGHTA and CDR2 is FQGNSA. V dropped 4 bases and J dropped 3 bases, with 16 bases sitting between them. The CDR3 consists of 15 residues. The DNA of the CDR3 is TGTGCCAGCAGCTCAACAGGAGGGGGTTTCTACGAGCAGTACTTC. It is translated as CASSSTGGGFYEQYF.

This clonotype was seen only a few times. V usage is TRBV7-2 and J usage is TRBJ2-1; 10 nucleotides align to TRBD2. CDR1 and CDR2 (germline): SGHTA, FQGNSA. Losses at the gene ends were 3 bases for V and 5 bases for J; bases not matched to a gene: 4. The CDR3 sequence is 15 residues long. Here the CDR3 reads CASSLSGRANNEQFF. The DNA for the CDR3 is TGTGCCAGCAGCTTGAGCGGGAGGGCCAACAATGAGCAGTTCTTC.

The chain joins TRBV12-3 or TRBV12-4 to TRBJ2-1; no firm D call. Trimming cost V 6 bases and J 0 bases, with 15 bases left between them. This CDR3 has 16 amino acids. The CDR3 nucleotides read TGTGCCAGCAGCCGAAATGCAGTTAACTCCTACAATGAGCAGTTCTTC. Translation gives CASSRNAVNSYNEQFF.

Many counts were recorded for this clonotype. The chain links TRBV12-3 or TRBV12-4 to TRBJ2-1; D is possibly TRBD1 or TRBD2 (6 bases each). The V end lost 1 base, the J end lost 9 bases, and 7 bases lay between the germline ends. The CDR3 consists of 12 residues. CDR3 loop: CASSLEGGEQFF. The CDR3 DNA sequence: TGTGCCAGCAGTTTAGAGGGGGGTGAGCAGTTCTTC.

This clonotype occurred a few times. The genes are TRBV30 and TRBJ2-4; D is possibly TRBD1 or TRBD2 (5 bases each). Trimming left V 7 bases short and J 5 bases short, with 15 bases between. This CDR3 has 13 amino acids. The germline CDR1 and CDR2 sequences are GTSNPN and SVGIG (reference sequence). The CDR3 nucleotides are TGTGCCTACCGAGTTGGGGGAGAAAACATTCAGTACTTC. Translating it yields CAYRVGGENIQYF.

V gene TRBV5-1 combines with J gene TRBJ1-1; D is perhaps TRBD1 (6 bases). The CDR3 covers 15 residues. The germline CDR1 and CDR2 sequences are SGHRS and YFSETQ. V lost 4 bases, J lost 1 base, and 14 bases lay in between. The CDR3 coding sequence is TGCGCCAGCAGCGTTCGACAGGCTTCGAACACTGAAGCTTTCTTT. Protein: CASSVRQASNTEAFF.

The chain couples TRBV4-3 to TRBJ1-4; D unresolved. The CDR3 length is 17 residues. Germline loops: CDR1 LGHNA, CDR2 YSLEER. V was clipped by 0 bases and J by 7 bases, with 18 bases between them. CDR3 sequence: CASSQDTQFSSSEKLFF. CDR3 DNA sequence: TGCGCCAGCAGCCAAGATACCCAATTTAGTTCCAGTGAAAAACTGTTTTTT.

The V call is TRBV11-2, the J call TRBJ2-2, with D uncertain. This CDR3 region has 15 residues. Germline V gives CDR1 SGHAT, CDR2 FQNNGV. V was shortened by 5 bases and J by 1 base, with 11 bases between the two germline ends. Here the CDR3 DNA reads TGTGCCAGCAGCCCCTGGAGAGGGAACACCGGGGAGCTGTTTTTT. Translation gives CASSPWRGNTGELFF.

The rearrangement uses TRBV27 and TRBJ2-5; TRBD2 matches 13 bases. The CDR3 loop spans 16 amino acids. Germline trimming cut 8 bases from V and 5 bases from J; bases unmatched to any gene: 11. Germline V CDR1 and CDR2: MNHEY, SMNVEV (reference sequence). This CDR3 is CASSDSGTSGMETQYF. The CDR3 DNA is TGTGCCAGCTCAGATTCCGGGACTAGCGGGATGGAGACCCAGTACTTC.

This clonotype showed up just a few times. This rearrangement joins TRBV7-6 to TRBJ2-2; 10 bases align to TRBD1. This CDR3 has 17 residues. Looked up from germline, CDR1 is SGHVS and CDR2 is FNYEAQ. V dropped 3 bases and J dropped 8; count of bases not matched to a gene: 12. Here the CDR3 DNA reads TGTGCCAGCAGCTTCACCCCTGGGGACAGGGGTTGGGGGGAGCTGTTTTTT. The encoded protein is CASSFTPGDRGWGELFF.

At least ten counts were recorded for this clonotype. The V call is TRBV4-2, the J call TRBJ1-1, with no clear D. The CDR3 extends over 13 amino acids. Trimming cost V 0 bases and J 1 base, with 3 bases left between them. Germline V gene lookup returns CDR1 LGHNA and CDR2 YNFKEQ. CDR3 DNA: TGTGCCAGCAGCCAAGAGCGGAACACTGAAGCTTTCTTT. It codes for CASSQERNTEAFF.

The chain uses TRBV20-1 and TRBJ2-7; weak D call: TRBD2 (6 bases). CDR3 length equals 11 residues. Trimming pared 6 bases from V and 6 bases from J, leaving 12 bases between. Germline V lookup: CDR1 DFQATT, CDR2 SNEGSKA (reference sequence). The CDR3 DNA reads as TGCAGTGCCCGACTAGGATCCGAGCAGTACTTC. Protein: CSARLGSEQYF.

The gene calls are TRBV4-3 and TRBJ1-2; TRBD1 matches 12 bases. CDR1 is LGHNA, CDR2 YSLEER, per germline. J was trimmed by 3 bases and V by 2 bases; bases with no gene match: 7. This CDR3 is built from 17 residues. The CDR3 loop reads CASSQRTGTGGYYGYTF. The CDR3 DNA follows: TGCGCCAGCAGCCAACGAACCGGGACAGGGGGCTACTATGGCTACACCTTC.